This TCR beta chain was found in a study of early T cells in non-severe SARS-CoV-2 infection. The wider study: Whole-blood bulk RNA, unsorted, was sequenced, and chains were unpaired.

This clonotype was recorded many times. MiXCR, run by TCRdb on the 5' RACE reads, gives a single entry per CDR3 protein. This sample carries 45,000 to 75,000 distinct CDR3 sequences, about 5.6% of them seen once, and the ten largest clones take roughly 7%. The TCR sequence derives from an adult who was a healthcare worker with PCR-confirmed SARS-CoV-2 infection or an uninfected control (not recorded which). Sample: whole blood.

CDR3 DNA: TGTGCCAGCAGTTACCCTAGCGGGGGGGCCGGGACCCAGTACTTC. The encoded protein is CASSYPSGGAGTQYF. This rearrangement joins TRBV6-5 to TRBJ2-5, with 12 bases that match TRBD2. Germline loops: CDR1 MNHEY, CDR2 SVGAGI. The CDR3 consists of 15 residues. Germline trimming cut 2 bases from V and 7 bases from J; bases unmatched to any gene: 5.